The sequence of this T cell receptor beta chain was determined in a study of identical twins. The V gene's germline CDR1 is SGHTA and CDR2 FQGTGA. The CDR3 is 15 residues long. V shed 2 bases and J shed 1 base, with 9 bases lying between them. TCRdb passed the 5' RACE reads through MiXCR, listing each CDR3 protein once. The sample has fewer than 900,000 distinct CDR3 sequences; 15% to 20% are singletons. The same specimen was also included in a second study, on T cells expressing NK-cell markers. This second report adds: With respect to HCMV, seven of the eight sequenced donors were seropositive, and one was seronegative. In five or six donors, dominant CD3+CD56+NKG2C+ clonotypes ranked among the top 10 CD8+ clonotypes.

The sequence was collected from a woman aged 18 to 35 in good health. The sample taken for sequencing was PBMCs. The V and J genes are TRBV7-3 and TRBJ2-1; possible D gene TRBD2, 5 bases. The CDR3 nucleotides are TGTGCCAGCAGCTTACCGGGAACGTCCTACAATGAGCAGTTCTTC. This sequence encodes CASSLPGTSYNEQFF.